This passage covers 24 T cell receptor beta chains from one sample sequenced in a study of blood T cell repertoires in COVID-19. Method: immunoSEQ multiplex PCR; TCRdb's copy keeps in-frame clones and lacks some. The sample lists approximately 170,000 clones, roughly 90% occurring once. Sequenced sample: peripheral blood. The receptors derive from a man aged 18-30 years with COVID-19, enrolled during active disease.

V and J are TRBV28 and TRBJ1-1; possible D gene TRBD1, 5 bases. The CDR3 has 14 residues. Trimming pared 4 bases from V and 3 bases from J, leaving 12 bases between. Germline V gene data show CDR1 as MDHEN and CDR2 as SYDVKM. CDR3: CASSWGELHTEAFF. CDR3 DNA sequence: TGTGCCAGCAGTTGGGGGGAACTCCACACTGAAGCTTTCTTT.

The CDR3 DNA follows: TGTGCCAGCAGCGCGGGAGGGGAAGCTTTCTTT. Translated, it gives CASSAGGEAFF. The V call is TRBV6-2 or TRBV6-3, the J call TRBJ1-1, with unresolved D. This CDR3 comprises 11 residues. Between the trimmed V and J ends, which lost 6 bases and 8 bases, there was a span of 10 bases. Germline V gene sequence: CDR1 MNHEY, CDR2 SVGEGT.

The V and J genes are TRBV20-1 and TRBJ1-1; the D gene is possibly TRBD1 (6 bases). Between the trimmed V and J ends, which lost 3 bases and 2 bases, there was a span of 16 bases. CDR3 length: 15 residues. Germline CDR1 DFQATT, CDR2 SNEGSKA (reference sequence). The CDR3 region has the DNA TGCAGTGCTAGTCCGGAGGGGGGGTATAACACTGAAGCTTTCTTT. The encoded protein is CSASPEGGYNTEAFF.

V usage is TRBV5-6 and J usage is TRBJ1-2, with TRBD1 matching 10 bases. This CDR3 comprises 17 residues. J was trimmed by 1 base and V by 2 bases; bases with no gene match: 8. Germline V gene sequence: CDR1 SGHDT, CDR2 YYEEEE. The CDR3 protein is CASSFFGTGVGNYGYTF. Here the CDR3 DNA reads TGTGCCAGCAGCTTCTTTGGGACAGGGGTGGGTAACTATGGCTACACCTTC.

The chain is built from TRBV2 and TRBJ2-1, with 7 bases aligning to TRBD1. CDR1 is SNHLY and CDR2 is FYNNEI in the germline V gene. V lost 6 bases and J lost 5; bases outside the gene matches: 7. CDR3 size: 14 residues. CDR3 in amino acids: CASSTKGGHNEQFF. CDR3 DNA: TGTGCCAGCAGCACAAAAGGGGGCCACAATGAGCAGTTCTTC.

This clone showed up just once. V gene TRBV6-5 combines with J gene TRBJ2-7; the match to TRBD1 covers 10 bases. The V gene end was trimmed by 8 bases and the J gene end by 3 bases; junction bases not matched to a gene: 10. Per germline, CDR1 MNHEY and CDR2 SVGAGI. The CDR3 sequence is 15 residues long. The CDR3: CASGDRGRLNYEQYF. The DNA of the CDR3 is TGTGCCAGCGGCGACAGGGGGCGCTTGAACTACGAGCAGTACTTC.

A single count supports this clone. This chain links TRBV4-3 with TRBJ1-2, with D perhaps matching TRBD1 (5 bases). V was pared by 3 bases and J by 8 bases, with 16 bases between. Germline values: CDR1 LGHNA, CDR2 YSLEER. The CDR3 consists of 14 residues. In DNA form, the CDR3 reads TGCGCCAGCAGCCAGTGGTTAGGGGTGCGCGGCTACACCTTC. This gives the protein CASSQWLGVRGYTF.

V and J are TRBV5-1 and TRBJ2-3; unclear D gene. This CDR3 contains 12 residues. The germline V and J ends were trimmed by 0 bases and 4 bases, with 3 bases remaining between them. The germline V gene encodes CDR1 SGHRS and CDR2 YFSETQ. The CDR3 region is CASSLVADTQYF. For the CDR3, the DNA is TGCGCCAGCAGCTTGGTAGCAGATACGCAGTATTTT. Full variable domain (remainder filled in from reference TRBV5-1 and TRBJ2-3): KAGVTQTPRYLIKTRGQQVTLSCSPISGHRSVSWYQQTPGQGLQFLFEYFSETQRNKGNFPGRFSGRQFSNSRSEMNVSTLELGDSALYLCASSLVADTQYFGPGTRLTVL.

The chain joins TRBV5-1 to TRBJ2-2; D remains unclear. This CDR3 has 13 residues. Germline loops: CDR1 SGHRS, CDR2 YFSETQ. Trimming took 2 bases from V and 3 from J, leaving 5 bases between them. CDR3 in amino acids: CASSFGYTGELFF. CDR3 nucleotides: TGCGCCAGCAGCTTCGGGTACACCGGGGAGCTGTTTTTT. Filled out from reference TRBV5-1 and TRBJ2-2, the complete variable domain reads KAGVTQTPRYLIKTRGQQVTLSCSPISGHRSVSWYQQTPGQGLQFLFEYFSETQRNKGNFPGRFSGRQFSNSRSEMNVSTLELGDSALYLCASSFGYTGELFFGEGSRLTVL.

The chain is built from TRBV5-6 and TRBJ2-7, with D perhaps TRBD2 (5 bases). The V gene lost 5 bases and the J gene lost 4 bases, with 10 bases spanning the gap. Germline V gives CDR1 SGHDT, CDR2 YYEEEE. The CDR3 has 12 amino acids. Written as DNA, the CDR3 is TGTGCCAGCAGTAAGGACTTTTACGAGCAGTACTTC. Encoded protein: CASSKDFYEQYF.

The CDR3 spells CAWTHRQDQPQHF. The CDR3 nucleotides read TGTGCCTGGACTCACAGACAAGATCAGCCCCAGCATTTT. The J gene is TRBJ1-5, the V gene TRBV30, with D unresolved. This CDR3 spans 13 amino acids. V lost 4 bases and J 5 bases, leaving 12 bases between the germline ends. Germline values: CDR1 GTSNPN, CDR2 SVGIG (reference sequence). The full variable domain, completed using reference TRBV30 and TRBJ1-5, is SQTIHQWPATLVQPVGSPLSLECTVEGTSNPNLYWYRQAAGRGLQLLFYSVGIGQISSEVPQNLSASRPQDRQFILSSKKLLLSDSGFYLCAWTHRQDQPQHFGDGTRLSIL.

The chain employs TRBV6-2 or TRBV6-3 and TRBJ2-4; D remains ambiguous. CDR1 is MNHEY, CDR2 SVGEGT, per germline. The length of the CDR3 is 15 residues. With 2 bases removed from V and 0 bases from J, the gap between germline ends came to 8 bases. The chain's CDR3 is CASSYPRVAKNIQYF. CDR3 bases: TGTGCCAGCAGTTACCCGAGAGTAGCCAAAAACATTCAGTACTTC.

V is TRBV4-2 and J is TRBJ2-1; 14 bases agree with TRBD2. V was pared by 3 bases and J by 8 bases, with 6 bases of the junction left unmatched. CDR1 and CDR2 from the germline V gene are LGHNA and YNFKEQ. The CDR3 has 16 residues. The CDR3 DNA sequence: TGTGCCAGCAGCCATACCGGGACTAGCGGGAGCGATGAGCAGTTCTTC. Protein: CASSHTGTSGSDEQFF.

The rearrangement joins TRBV9 to TRBJ2-1, with 7 bases aligning to TRBD2. After removal of 3 bases from V and 0 bases from J, the junction contained 9 bases not matched to a gene. Germline V gene lookup returns CDR1 SGDLS and CDR2 YYNGEE. CDR3 length equals 17 residues. The CDR3 protein is CASSGPSGRGSYNEQFF. In DNA form, the CDR3 reads TGTGCCAGCAGCGGCCCTAGCGGACGGGGCTCCTACAATGAGCAGTTCTTC.

The chain carries TRBV5-1 and TRBJ1-3; weak D call: TRBD1 (6 bases). Trimming took 0 bases from V and 0 from J, leaving 10 bases between them. The CDR3 length is 16 residues. Germline values: CDR1 SGHRS, CDR2 YFSETQ. CDR3 nucleotides: TGCGCCAGCAGCTTGGGGACAGCAAACTCTGGAAACACCATATATTTT. This encodes CASSLGTANSGNTIYF.

This sequence joins TRBV29-1 and TRBJ2-2, with 7 positions matching TRBD1. J was trimmed by 1 base and V by 6 bases; bases with no gene match: 5. The CDR3 is 14 residues long. CDR1 SQVTM and CDR2 ANQGSEA come from the germline V gene. The CDR3 DNA is TGCAGCGTGGAGACAGGGTGGAACACCGGGGAGCTGTTTTTT. Amino acids: CSVETGWNTGELFF.

The chain couples TRBV7-9 to TRBJ2-2; 10 bases match TRBD1. The trim removed 2 bases at V and 4 bases at J, leaving 1 base unmatched. The CDR3 is made up of 15 amino acids. Germline assignment: CDR1 SEHNR and CDR2 FQNEAQ (reference sequence). The CDR3: CASSLRTGGTGELFF. In DNA, the CDR3 is TGTGCCAGCAGCTTAAGGACAGGGGGCACCGGGGAGCTGTTTTTT.

This clone was seen once. This rearrangement joins TRBV30 to TRBJ1-6; TRBD1 matches 12 bases. The CDR3 sequence is 15 residues long. Germline V CDR1 and CDR2: GTSNPN, SVGIG (reference sequence). Unmatched junction bases numbered 4, after V lost 1 base and J lost 9 bases. The CDR3 sequence: CAWSEGQGAGSPLHF. DNA for the CDR3: TGTGCCTGGAGTGAGGGACAGGGGGCTGGTTCACCCCTCCACTTT.

This chain connects TRBV6-4 to TRBJ2-1; 8 bases map to TRBD1. The germline CDR1 and CDR2 sequences are MRHNA and SNTAGT. CDR3 size: 20 residues. V shed 0 bases, J shed 1 base, and the junction held 14 bases outside the gene matches. DNA for the CDR3: TGTGCCAGCAGTGACTCGGCCAGGGGGCTACCTAGTGGGTCCTACAATGAGCAGTTCTTC. This gives the protein CASSDSARGLPSGSYNEQFF.

V and J are TRBV18 and TRBJ2-1; 9 nucleotides match TRBD2. The CDR3 totals 14 residues. From germline, CDR1 is KGHSH and CDR2 LQKENI. V lost 6 bases and J lost 3; bases outside the gene matches: 3. CDR3: CASSGSGSYNEQFF. In DNA, the CDR3 is TGTGCCAGCTCGGGTAGCGGGAGCTACAATGAGCAGTTCTTC.

The chain uses TRBV7-8 and TRBJ2-2; 10 bases map to TRBD2. Per the germline V gene, CDR1 is SGHVS and CDR2 is FQNEAQ. V dropped 5 bases and J dropped 4; count of bases not matched to a gene: 7. CDR3 length equals 16 residues. The CDR3 loop reads CASSHQREGSTGELFF. CDR3 DNA sequence: TGTGCCAGCAGCCATCAGCGGGAGGGGAGCACCGGGGAGCTGTTTTTT. Full variable domain (rest looked up from reference TRBV7-8 and TRBJ2-2): GAGVSQSPRYKVAKRGQDVALRCDPISGHVSLFWYQQALGQGPEFLTYFQNEAQLDKSGLPSDRFFAERPEGSVSTLKIQRTQQEDSAVYLCASSHQREGSTGELFFGEGSRLTVL.

This chain connects TRBV3-1 (or the pseudogene TRBV3-2) to TRBJ1-2; maybe TRBD1 (6 bases). Germline-derived CDR1 and CDR2 are LGHDT and YNNKEL (reference sequence). Trimming took 5 bases from V and 8 from J, leaving 18 bases between them. The CDR3 extends over 14 amino acids. The CDR3 here is CASSLSSGARGYTF. The CDR3 region has the DNA TGTGCCAGCAGCTTAAGCTCAGGGGCGCGGGGCTACACCTTC.

V usage is TRBV20-1 and J usage is TRBJ2-7; 12 bases are a match to TRBD2. The germline V gene encodes CDR1 DFQATT and CDR2 SNEGSKA (reference sequence). The junction had 7 bases not matched to a gene; V was cut back by 3 bases and J by 7 bases. The CDR3 is made up of 14 amino acids. CDR3 residues: CSASVLAGGREQYF. CDR3 sequence (DNA): TGCAGTGCTAGTGTACTAGCGGGAGGTCGTGAGCAGTACTTC.

The chain has TRBV6-2 or TRBV6-3 and TRBJ2-7; 12 positions agree with TRBD1. The CDR3 spans 16 residues. Germline V gene sequence: CDR1 MNHEY, CDR2 SVGEGT. Trimming took 5 bases from V and 6 from J; bases not matched to a gene: 11. The CDR3 bases are TGTGCCAGCAGTGACCCCGGGACAGGGGGCTTCGGCGAGCAGTACTTC. It codes for CASSDPGTGGFGEQYF.